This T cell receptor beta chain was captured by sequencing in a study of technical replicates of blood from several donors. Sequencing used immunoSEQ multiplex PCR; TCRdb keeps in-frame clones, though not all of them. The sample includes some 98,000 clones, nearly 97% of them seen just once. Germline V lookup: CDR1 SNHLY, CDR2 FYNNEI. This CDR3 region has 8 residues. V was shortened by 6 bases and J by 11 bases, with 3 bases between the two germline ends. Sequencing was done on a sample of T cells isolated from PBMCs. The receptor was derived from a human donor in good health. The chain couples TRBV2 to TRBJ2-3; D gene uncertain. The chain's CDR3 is CASSGQYF. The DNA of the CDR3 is TGTGCCAGCAGCGGGCAGTATTTT.